This T cell receptor beta chain was recorded in a study of blood T cell repertoires in COVID-19. TCRdb's table, derived via immunoSEQ multiplex PCR, lists solely in-frame clones and lacks some. The sample lists under 100,000 clones, 75% to 95% occurring once. V shed 5 bases and J shed 3 bases, with 14 bases lying between them. The length of the CDR3 is 15 residues. Germline V lookup: CDR1 WSHSY, CDR2 SAAADI. The TCR comes from a man over 45 with acute or convalescent COVID-19. Sample: peripheral blood. V is TRBV10-2 and J is TRBJ1-3; TRBD1 is a possible D gene (5 bases). CDR3 residues: CASSQPGFFGNTIYF. CDR3 DNA: TGCGCCAGCAGTCAACCAGGGTTTTTTGGAAACACCATATATTTT.